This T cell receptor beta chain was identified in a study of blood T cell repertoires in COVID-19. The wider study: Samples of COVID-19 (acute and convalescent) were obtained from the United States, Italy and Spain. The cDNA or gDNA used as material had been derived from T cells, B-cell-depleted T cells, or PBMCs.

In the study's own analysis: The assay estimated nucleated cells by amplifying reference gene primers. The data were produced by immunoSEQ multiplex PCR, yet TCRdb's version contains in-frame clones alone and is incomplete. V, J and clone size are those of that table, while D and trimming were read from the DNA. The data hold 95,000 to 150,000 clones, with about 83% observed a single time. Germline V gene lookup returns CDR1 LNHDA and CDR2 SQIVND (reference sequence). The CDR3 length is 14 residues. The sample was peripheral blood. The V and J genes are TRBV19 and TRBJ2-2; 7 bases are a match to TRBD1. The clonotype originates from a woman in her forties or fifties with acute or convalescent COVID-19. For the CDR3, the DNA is TGTGAGACAGGGAAGCATGGAAGGACCGGGGAGCTGTTTTTT. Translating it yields CETGKHGRTGELFF. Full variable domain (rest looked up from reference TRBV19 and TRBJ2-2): DGGITQSPKYLFRKEGQNVTLSCEQNLNHDAMYWYRQDPGQGLRLIYYSQIVNDFQKGDIAEGYSVSREKKESFPLTVTSAQKNPTAFYLCETGKHGRTGELFFGEGSRLTVL.